These 8 T cell receptor beta chains originate from one sample sequenced in a study of low-dose radiotherapy and immunotherapy resistance in tumors. Time point noted: before trial treatment. First-strand cDNA relied on TRAV- and TRBV-specific primers spanning alpha and beta chains. For amplifying TCRs, the PCR ran for about 20 cycles with Phusion, which was used together with a constant-region primer and the adapter on the V primers. TCRdb re-called the reads through MiXCR, storing one row per CDR3 protein. Found here are around 65,000 distinct CDR3 sequences, less than 30% of them singletons; the top ten hold under 7%. This specimen consisted of PBMCs, obtained before treatment. These TCRs come from a male donor with rectosigmoid adenocarcinoma.

Regarding this clonotype: This sequence is one base from a far larger clone and is likely a read error. CDR3 sequence: CASSDRRDSHTDTQYF. The DNA for the CDR3 is TGTGCCAGCAGTGATCGCCGGGACTCCCACACAGATACGCAGTATTTT. The rearrangement joins TRBV28 to TRBJ2-3, with a possible D match to TRBD2 (6 bases). Trimming removed 5 bases at V and 2 bases at J, with 17 bases between. The CDR3 has 16 residues. From germline, CDR1 is MDHEN and CDR2 SYDVKM.

As concerns this clonotype: Only one base separates this from a far larger clonotype, so it likely reflects a read error. The chain is built from TRBV12-3 or TRBV12-4 and TRBJ2-7, with TRBD2 matching 14 bases. Trimming took 7 bases from V and 7 from J; bases not matched to a gene: 9. This CDR3 contains 15 residues. The CDR3 is CASNLGLAGDNEQYF. The CDR3, as DNA: TGTGCCAGCAACCTGGGACTAGCGGGGGACAATGAGCAGTACTTC.

In its sample, this clonotype was seen many times. The J gene is TRBJ1-6, the V gene TRBV2, with D unclear. CDR3 length: 13 residues. V was trimmed by 4 bases and J by 7 bases, leaving 8 bases between them. Germline V gives CDR1 SNHLY, CDR2 FYNNEI. The CDR3 DNA reads as TGTGCCAGCAGTGTACGAGAGAATTCACCCCTCCACTTT. Its translation is CASSVRENSPLHF.

This clonotype has a count of ten or more. This sequence joins TRBV7-2 and TRBJ2-5, with 8 bases aligning to TRBD2. This CDR3 is built from 17 residues. Germline lookup yields CDR1 SGHTA and CDR2 FQGNSA. Trimming cost V 2 bases and J 1 base; bases outside gene matches: 9. The CDR3 spells CASSLMRPGGAQETQYF. CDR3 bases: TGTGCCAGCAGCTTAATGCGTCCCGGGGGGGCCCAAGAGACCCAGTACTTC.

Turning to this clonotype: A junction end diverges from the germline sequence, so it may reflect a read error. The rearrangement joins TRBV12-3 or TRBV12-4 to TRBJ1-2; D not certain. The CDR3 totals 16 residues. CDR3 protein: CASSSRSTLGHYVYTF. Here the CDR3 DNA reads TGTGCCAGCAGTTCCCGCTCCACCCTAGGGCACTATGTCTACACCTTC.

This clonotype was found many times. The chain is built from TRBV7-9 and TRBJ1-2, with D unresolved. V was trimmed by 5 bases and J by 4 bases, leaving 17 bases between them. The germline CDR1 and CDR2 sequences are SEHNR and FQNEAQ (reference sequence). The CDR3 is 15 residues long. The DNA for the CDR3 is TGTGCCAGCAGCGGGGAGGTCCCTGGTTCCTATGGCTACACCTTC. This encodes CASSGEVPGSYGYTF.

This clonotype was observed many times. The rearrangement joins TRBV7-2 to TRBJ1-2, with D uncertain. This CDR3 is built from 14 residues. With 1 base removed from V and 8 bases from J, the gap between germline ends came to 14 bases. Looked up from germline, CDR1 is SGHTA and CDR2 is FQGNSA. CDR3 sequence reads: CASSLGSAPRGYTF. The CDR3 nucleotides read TGTGCCAGCAGCTTAGGTTCCGCCCCGAGGGGCTACACCTTC. Complete variable domain (other parts from reference TRBV7-2 and TRBJ1-2): GAGVSQSPSNKVTEKGKDVELRCDPISGHTALYWYRQSLGQGLEFLIYFQGNSAPDKSGLPSDRFSAERTGGSVSTLTIQRTQQEDSAVYLCASSLGSAPRGYTFGSGTRLTVV.

This sequence joins TRBV5-1 and TRBJ2-6; D is perhaps TRBD1 (5 bases). The CDR3 is 14 amino acids. Germline V gene sequence: CDR1 SGHRS, CDR2 YFSETQ. Trimming left V 4 bases short and J 0 bases short, with 5 bases between. The CDR3: CASSGASGANVLTF. CDR3 coding DNA: TGCGCCAGCAGCGGGGCCTCTGGGGCCAACGTCCTGACTTTC.